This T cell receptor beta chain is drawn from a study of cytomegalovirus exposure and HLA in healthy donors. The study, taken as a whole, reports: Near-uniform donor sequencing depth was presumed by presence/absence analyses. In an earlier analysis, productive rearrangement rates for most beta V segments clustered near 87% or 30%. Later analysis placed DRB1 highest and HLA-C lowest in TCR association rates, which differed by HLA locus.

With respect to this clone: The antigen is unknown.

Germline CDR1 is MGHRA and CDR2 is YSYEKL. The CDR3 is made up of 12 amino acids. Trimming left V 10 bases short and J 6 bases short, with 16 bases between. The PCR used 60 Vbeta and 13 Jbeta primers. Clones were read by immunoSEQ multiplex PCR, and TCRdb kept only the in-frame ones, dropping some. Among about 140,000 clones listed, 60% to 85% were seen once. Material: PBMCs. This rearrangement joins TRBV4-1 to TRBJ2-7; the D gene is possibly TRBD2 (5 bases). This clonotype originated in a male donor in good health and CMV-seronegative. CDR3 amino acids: CATRGTGFEQYF. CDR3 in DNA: TGCGCCACCAGAGGTACGGGGTTCGAGCAGTACTTC.